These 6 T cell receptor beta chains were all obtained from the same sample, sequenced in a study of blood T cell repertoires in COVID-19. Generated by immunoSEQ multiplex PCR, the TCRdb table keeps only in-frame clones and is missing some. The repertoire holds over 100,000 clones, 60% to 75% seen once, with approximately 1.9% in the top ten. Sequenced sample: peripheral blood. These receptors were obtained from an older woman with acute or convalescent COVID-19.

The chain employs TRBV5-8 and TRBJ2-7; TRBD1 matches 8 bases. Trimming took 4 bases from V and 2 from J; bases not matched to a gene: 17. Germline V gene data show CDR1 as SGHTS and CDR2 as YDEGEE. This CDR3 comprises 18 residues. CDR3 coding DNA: TGTGCCAGCAGCCCCCTGACAGGGGAAGGACGGGCTGCCTACGAGCAGTACTTC. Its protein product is CASSPLTGEGRAAYEQYF.

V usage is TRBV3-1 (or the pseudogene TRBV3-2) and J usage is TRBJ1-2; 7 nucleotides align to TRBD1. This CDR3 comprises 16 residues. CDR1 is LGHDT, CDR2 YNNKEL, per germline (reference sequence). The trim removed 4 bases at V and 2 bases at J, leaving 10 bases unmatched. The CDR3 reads CASSRHSGQRNYGYTF. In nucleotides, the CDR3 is TGTGCCAGCAGCCGCCATTCGGGACAGCGGAACTATGGCTACACCTTC.

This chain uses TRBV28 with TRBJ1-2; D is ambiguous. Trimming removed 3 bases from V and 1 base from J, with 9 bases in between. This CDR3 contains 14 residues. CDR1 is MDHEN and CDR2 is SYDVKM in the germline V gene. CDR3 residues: CASSFSLSNYGYTF. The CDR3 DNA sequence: TGTGCCAGCAGTTTTTCCCTGAGTAACTATGGCTACACCTTC.

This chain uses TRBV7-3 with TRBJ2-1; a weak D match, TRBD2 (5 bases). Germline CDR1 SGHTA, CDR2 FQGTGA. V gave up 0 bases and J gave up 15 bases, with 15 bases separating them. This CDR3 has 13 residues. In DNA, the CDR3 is TGTGCCAGCAGCTTAACAGGTCGGGATGGGATGTTCTTC. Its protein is CASSLTGRDGMFF.

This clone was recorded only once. CDR3 amino acids: CASSFQGATVWNEQFF. The DNA of the CDR3 is TGTGCCAGCAGCTTCCAGGGGGCTACCGTGTGGAATGAGCAGTTCTTC. The rearrangement joins TRBV7-9 to TRBJ2-1; TRBD1 matches at 8 bases. Trimming cost V 3 bases and J 7 bases; bases outside gene matches: 11. CDR1 is SEHNR, CDR2 FQNEAQ, per germline (reference sequence). There are 16 residues in the CDR3.

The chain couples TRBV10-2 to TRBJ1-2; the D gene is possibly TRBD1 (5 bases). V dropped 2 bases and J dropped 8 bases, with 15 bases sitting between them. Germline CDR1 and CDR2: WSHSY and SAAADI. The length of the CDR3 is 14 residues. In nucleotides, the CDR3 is TGCGCCAGCAGTGAGCTCCAGGGAGGAAAGGGCTACACCTTC. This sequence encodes CASSELQGGKGYTF.